These 27 T cell receptor beta chains share one sample of origin, sequenced in a study of T-cell memory formation after mild COVID-19. MiXCR, run by TCRdb on the 5' RACE reads, gives a single entry per CDR3 protein. Among a few hundred thousand distinct CDR3 sequences, approximately 18% were seen once, and the ten largest hold 20% to 25%. Sequenced: PBMCs or a T cell subset sorted from them (not recorded which). Every receptor here comes from a man between 18 and 35 years old who had mild COVID-19 (a few samples of this study predate the infection). Cell type and time point are not known.

J is TRBJ2-2 and V is TRBV29-1, with 7 bases lining up with TRBD2. CDR3 length equals 14 residues. The ends lost 6 bases at V and 7 bases at J; junction bases unmatched: 11. Germline CDR1 is SQVTM and CDR2 is ANQGSEA. CDR3 sequence reads: CSVTPGTTHGELFF. CDR3 DNA sequence: TGCAGCGTAACCCCTGGGACTACACACGGGGAGCTGTTTTTT.

This clonotype was recorded a few times. The chain joins TRBV30 to TRBJ1-5; perhaps TRBD1 as D (6 bases). There are 14 residues in the CDR3. V lost 0 bases to trimming and J lost 5 bases, with 11 bases between them. Germline values: CDR1 GTSNPN, CDR2 SVGIG (reference sequence). CDR3 protein: CAWSVVGAYQPQHF. CDR3 coding DNA: TGTGCCTGGAGTGTAGTGGGGGCGTATCAGCCCCAGCATTTT.

The rearrangement joins TRBV12-3 or TRBV12-4 to TRBJ1-4, with D possibly being TRBD1 (5 bases). The V end lost 6 bases, the J end lost 8 bases, and 13 bases lay between the germline ends. This CDR3 contains 13 residues. CDR3 sequence reads: CASSWGIKEKLFF. CDR3 in DNA: TGTGCCAGCAGCTGGGGGATCAAAGAAAAACTGTTTTTT.

This clonotype appeared a few times. This chain connects TRBV20-1 to TRBJ1-1; unclear D gene. The CDR3 is 13 amino acids. V dropped 6 bases and J dropped 1 base, with 12 bases sitting between them. Germline CDR1 and CDR2: DFQATT and SNEGSKA (reference sequence). The CDR3 DNA reads TGCAGTGCACCGTACCCAGGGAACACTGAAGCTTTCTTT. Amino acid sequence: CSAPYPGNTEAFF.

This clonotype was seen only a few times. The chain carries TRBV15 and TRBJ1-6; unclear D gene. Germline CDR1 LNHNV, CDR2 YYDKDF (reference sequence). The CDR3 consists of 14 residues. The V gene lost 5 bases and the J gene lost 10 bases, with 15 bases spanning the gap. The CDR3 protein is CATSPRNEGSPLHF. CDR3 sequence (DNA): TGTGCCACCAGCCCCCGGAATGAGGGCTCACCCCTCCACTTT.

This clonotype was found once. This chain links TRBV12-3 or TRBV12-4 with TRBJ1-5, with D perhaps matching TRBD1 (5 bases). The V end was cut by 5 bases, the J end by 0 bases, with 11 bases between. CDR3 length: 15 residues. The CDR3 DNA sequence: TGTGCCAGCAGTCGGGGGAGGGATAGCAATCAGCCCCAGCATTTT. Protein product: CASSRGRDSNQPQHF.

This clonotype was detected many times. The chain links TRBV2 to TRBJ2-1; tentatively, D is TRBD1 (5 bases). Between the trimmed V and J ends, which lost 2 bases and 1 base, there was a span of 9 bases. The CDR3 is 15 residues long. Per the germline V gene, CDR1 is SNHLY and CDR2 is FYNNEI. This CDR3 is CASSEQGYSYNEQFF. CDR3 coding DNA: TGTGCCAGCAGTGAACAGGGCTATTCCTACAATGAGCAGTTCTTC.

This chain uses TRBV11-2 with TRBJ1-6, with D possibly being TRBD1 (5 bases). Per the germline V gene, CDR1 is SGHAT and CDR2 is FQNNGV. The ends were cut back, 1 base at V and 9 bases at J, with 13 bases in the middle. The CDR3 is made up of 15 amino acids. The CDR3 is CASSLVEGKSSPLHF. The CDR3 nucleotides are TGTGCCAGCAGCTTAGTAGAGGGGAAGTCTTCACCCCTCCACTTT. The whole variable domain, filled in from reference TRBV11-2 and TRBJ1-6, reads EAGVAQSPRYKIIEKRQSVAFWCNPISGHATLYWYQQILGQGPKLLIQFQNNGVVDDSQLPKDRFSAERLKGVDSTLKIQPAKLEDSAVYLCASSLVEGKSSPLHFGNGTRLTVT.

The chain is built from TRBV12-3 or TRBV12-4 and TRBJ1-1; 10 bases align to TRBD1. This CDR3 has 14 amino acids. Trimming at V came to 1 base and at J to 5 bases, leaving 1 base not matched to a gene. The CDR3 here is CASSLGDRGTEAFF. The CDR3 DNA is TGTGCCAGCAGTTTAGGGGACAGGGGAACTGAAGCTTTCTTT.

This clonotype was counted at least ten times. This chain links TRBV20-1 with TRBJ2-2; 10 nucleotides agree with TRBD1. V lost 3 bases to trimming and J lost 10 bases; unmatched junction nucleotides: 11. From germline, CDR1 is DFQATT and CDR2 SNEGSKA (reference sequence). CDR3 size: 15 residues. CDR3 sequence: CSARGAGQGSEELFF. The CDR3 nucleotides are TGCAGTGCTAGGGGGGCGGGACAGGGGAGTGAGGAGCTGTTTTTT.

This clonotype was observed a handful of times. The chain links TRBV12-5 to TRBJ2-5; a weak D match, TRBD2 (6 bases). Germline lookup yields CDR1 LGHNT and CDR2 FRNRAP. The CDR3 totals 13 residues. Trimming took off 6 bases at V and 4 bases at J, with 12 bases between the two ends. This CDR3 reads CASGLVGGETQYF. The CDR3 DNA reads TGTGCTAGTGGCCTGGTCGGGGGAGAGACCCAGTACTTC.

This clonotype was detected once. The chain uses TRBV19 and TRBJ2-1; weak D call: TRBD2 (5 bases). Trimming shortened V by 9 bases and J by 9 bases, and 15 bases separated the two germline ends. This CDR3 contains 12 residues. Germline CDR1 LNHDA, CDR2 SQIVND (reference sequence). CDR3 protein: CASSVALGEQFF. Written as DNA, the CDR3 is TGTGCCAGCTCGGTAGCGCTCGGTGAGCAGTTCTTC.

The genes are TRBV7-2 and TRBJ2-5, with D possibly TRBD2 on 5 matching bases. The CDR3 totals 15 residues. The V end lost 2 bases, the J end lost 4 bases, and 14 bases lay between the germline ends. Germline V gives CDR1 SGHTA, CDR2 FQGNSA. CDR3 nucleotide sequence: TGTGCCAGCAGCTTATTCTTCGGCCTAGCAGAGACCCAGTACTTC. Its protein product is CASSLFFGLAETQYF.

The CDR3: CASIPGTGPYEQYV. The CDR3 nucleotides read TGTGCCAGCATCCCCGGGACAGGGCCCTACGAGCAGTACGTC. The chain has TRBV28 and TRBJ2-7, with 9 bases that match TRBD1. This CDR3 has 14 amino acids. The germline CDR1 and CDR2 sequences are MDHEN and SYDVKM. Germline trimming cut 7 bases from V and 2 bases from J; bases unmatched to any gene: 6.

The sample holds a few counts of this clonotype. The chain combines TRBV4-1 with TRBJ1-1, with unresolved D. The CDR3 sequence is 15 residues long. The V and J ends lost 4 bases and 3 bases respectively, with 15 bases between them. CDR1 and CDR2 (germline): MGHRA, YSYEKL. The DNA of the CDR3 is TGCGCCAGCAGCCCAGGCCGTCCAGCGTACACTGAAGCTTTCTTT. Protein: CASSPGRPAYTEAFF.

This clonotype has just a few counts. The chain carries TRBV12-3 or TRBV12-4 and TRBJ1-5, with TRBD1 as a possible D gene (5 bases). The CDR3 loop spans 13 amino acids. V was cut by 10 bases and J by 3 bases, with 13 bases left in between. CDR3: CATAVRVNQPQHF. Here the CDR3 DNA reads TGTGCCACCGCAGTCAGGGTCAATCAGCCCCAGCATTTT.

V and J are TRBV4-3 and TRBJ2-7; no definite D call. Germline CDR1 is LGHNA and CDR2 is YSLEER. The CDR3 covers 13 residues. The V end was cut by 4 bases, the J end by 6 bases, with 13 bases between. CDR3 nucleotides: TGCGCCAGCAGCCCTCAGATCGAAGGCGAGCAGTACTTC. Amino acid sequence: CASSPQIEGEQYF.

This clonotype showed up just a few times. V usage is TRBV3-1 and J usage is TRBJ2-5; D is uncertain. This CDR3 is built from 16 residues. Germline lookup yields CDR1 LGHDT and CDR2 YNNKEL (reference sequence). Trimming removed 3 bases from V and 3 bases from J, with 17 bases in between. DNA for the CDR3: TGTGCCAGCAGCCATAACAGAAGGACCTTCGAAGAGACCCAGTACTTC. This translates into CASSHNRRTFEETQYF.

The CDR3 protein is CASSRGSSNSPLHF. The CDR3, as DNA: TGTGCCAGCAGCAGGGGCAGTTCTAATTCACCCCTCCACTTT. The J gene is TRBJ1-6, the V gene TRBV11-3; TRBD1 is a possible D gene (5 bases). The germline CDR1 and CDR2 sequences are SGHNT and YENEEA. The CDR3 spans 14 residues. Deletions cut 5 bases from V and 6 bases from J, with 11 bases between.

The chain employs TRBV12-3 or TRBV12-4 and TRBJ1-5, with D unclear. The CDR3 totals 15 residues. V gave up 6 bases and J gave up 0 bases, with 12 bases separating them. CDR3 sequence: CASSPGSYSNQPQHF. DNA for the CDR3: TGTGCCAGCAGCCCTGGGTCCTATAGCAATCAGCCCCAGCATTTT.

This clonotype has just a few counts. The V gene is TRBV7-2, the J gene TRBJ2-2, with 7 bases matching TRBD2. This CDR3 contains 12 residues. From germline, CDR1 is SGHTA and CDR2 FQGNSA. After removal of 4 bases from V and 8 bases from J, the junction contained 1 base not matched to a gene. This chain's CDR3 is CASSSGGGELFF. The DNA of the CDR3 is TGTGCCAGCAGCTCGGGAGGAGGGGAGCTGTTTTTT.

The rearrangement uses TRBV7-6 and TRBJ2-7, with TRBD2 as a possible D gene (6 bases). CDR1 is SGHVS, CDR2 FNYEAQ, per germline. The CDR3 is 15 residues long. Trimming left V 5 bases short and J 0 bases short, with 14 bases between. CDR3 in DNA: TGTGCCAGCAGCAACCGGGACTTGAGCTCCTACGAGCAGTACTTC. It translates to CASSNRDLSSYEQYF.

This clonotype occurred a few times. V is TRBV7-2 and J is TRBJ2-1, with TRBD1 as a possible D gene (5 bases). In germline, CDR1 is SGHTA, CDR2 FQGNSA. This CDR3 spans 14 amino acids. Trimming took 1 base from V and 5 from J, leaving 9 bases between them. DNA for the CDR3: TGTGCCAGCAGCTTAGATGGGGCTAACAATGAGCAGTTCTTC. Translation gives CASSLDGANNEQFF.

This clonotype was observed a handful of times. V usage is TRBV5-1 and J usage is TRBJ1-4, with 9 bases that match TRBD1. The CDR3 has 15 amino acids. CDR1 and CDR2 from the germline V gene are SGHRS and YFSETQ. V gave up 5 bases and J gave up 5 bases; unmatched junction bases: 7. The CDR3 spells CASRLTGGPNEKLFF. In nucleotides, the CDR3 is TGCGCCAGCAGACTGACAGGGGGACCGAATGAAAAACTGTTTTTT.

This clonotype occurred a few times. The chain joins TRBV7-9 to TRBJ2-1; the D is unclear. Germline V gives CDR1 SEHNR, CDR2 FQNEAQ (reference sequence). With 5 bases removed from V and 10 bases from J, the gap between germline ends came to 9 bases. The CDR3 has 11 residues. Here the CDR3 DNA reads TGTGCCAGCAGCCTTCAAAGAGAGCAGTTCTTC. The encoded protein is CASSLQREQFF. Full variable domain (rest looked up from reference TRBV7-9 and TRBJ2-1): DTGVSQNPRHKITKRGQNVTFRCDPISEHNRLYWYRQTLGQGPEFLTYFQNEAQLEKSRLLSDRFSAERPKGSFSTLEIQRTEQGDSAMYLCASSLQREQFFGPGTRLTVL.

This clonotype was found a few times. The rearrangement uses TRBV25-1 and TRBJ2-7; 7 nucleotides match TRBD1. With V trimmed by 6 bases and J by 6 bases, 8 bases remained unmatched. CDR3 size: 13 residues. Germline V gives CDR1 MGHDK, CDR2 SYGVNS. As DNA, the CDR3 is TGTGCCAGCAGGAGCTCGACAGGGAGCGAGCAGTACTTC. Amino acid sequence: CASRSSTGSEQYF.

This chain uses TRBV18 with TRBJ1-5, with no clear D. Looked up from germline, CDR1 is KGHSH and CDR2 is LQKENI. The length of the CDR3 is 16 residues. V shed 2 bases and J shed 0 bases, with 11 bases lying between them. DNA for the CDR3: TGTGCCAGCTCACCATTTGCGGGCAATAGCAATCAGCCCCAGCATTTT. Its protein is CASSPFAGNSNQPQHF.